This T cell receptor beta chain came from a study of cytomegalovirus exposure and HLA in healthy donors. Turning to the study itself: One earlier analysis, a look at 180 million or so T cells, found about 100 million unique TCR beta sequences. Whole-study results and caveats: There were several of the most significant clusters that appeared linked to common viral pathogens in a later analysis. Excluded were some V segments that proved indistinguishable, including TRBV6-2 and TRBV6-3.

A remark on this clone: Its target is unknown.

60 Vbeta and 13 Jbeta primers were used in PCR. Under the authors' procedure: A later analysis counted approximately 80 million unique TCR beta chains, some 12 million shared. Clones were read by immunoSEQ multiplex PCR, and TCRdb kept only the in-frame ones, dropping some. The V and J calls and clone size come from that table; D and trimming were worked out from the DNA. The sample has nearly 200,000 clones; around 86% are singletons. Germline values: CDR1 SGHTA, CDR2 FQGNSA. The CDR3 is 14 amino acids. The ends lost 7 bases at V and 9 bases at J; junction bases unmatched: 9. The clonotype was recovered from a man aged 30 to 39 in good health and CMV-seronegative. The chain couples TRBV7-2 to TRBJ1-6, with TRBD1 matching over 7 bases. The sequenced sample was PBMCs. This chain's CDR3 is CASTTGVWASPLHF. The CDR3 nucleotides are TGTGCCAGCACCACAGGGGTCTGGGCTTCACCCCTCCACTTT. The whole variable domain, filled in from reference TRBV7-2 and TRBJ1-6, reads GAGVSQSPSNKVTEKGKDVELRCDPISGHTALYWYRQSLGQGLEFLIYFQGNSAPDKSGLPSDRFSAERTGGSVSTLTIQRTQQEDSAVYLCASTTGVWASPLHFGNGTRLTVT.